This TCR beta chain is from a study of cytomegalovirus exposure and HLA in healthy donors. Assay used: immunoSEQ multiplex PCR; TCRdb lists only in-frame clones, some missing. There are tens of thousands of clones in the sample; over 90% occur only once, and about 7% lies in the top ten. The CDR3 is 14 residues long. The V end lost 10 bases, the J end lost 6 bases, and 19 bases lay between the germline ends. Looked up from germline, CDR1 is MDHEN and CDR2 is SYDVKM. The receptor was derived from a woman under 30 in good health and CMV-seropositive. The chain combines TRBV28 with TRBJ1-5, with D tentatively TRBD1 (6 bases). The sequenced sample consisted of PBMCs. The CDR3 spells CATGDIFSGQPQHF. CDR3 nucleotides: TGTGCCACCGGGGACATTTTTTCCGGTCAGCCCCAGCATTTT.